This T cell receptor (beta chain) comes out of a study of spatial heterogeneity in lung cancer (dated by TCRdb to about 2019). General notes on the study: Beta-chain transcripts were consistently detected in greater numbers than alpha-chain transcripts, which likely reflects a higher abundance of beta-chain transcripts. Nonsynonymous mutation counts, determined by whole-exome sequencing of tumor tissue, were related to TCR repertoire features. Both alpha and beta chains were TCR-sequenced in samples taken at surgery, namely 220 tumor regions, approximately 66 matched nontumor lung samples and approximately 58 PBMC samples. In tumor regions, TCR transcript counts showed a strong correlation with a T cell transcriptional module score from matched bulk RNA-seq. TCR alpha and beta repertoires were quantitatively compared across multiple tumor regions, matched nontumor lung and blood in non-small cell lung cancer. In the raw uncorrected reads, each unique combination of TCR and UMI appeared on average more than ten times.

The time point label for this specimen denotes: sample taken at primary tumor resection. The donors were 65 to 90 patients from the lung TRACERx cohort who had early-stage, untreated non-small cell lung cancer. For TCR sequencing, whole RNA was extracted from tumor and nontumor lung tissue, or from cryopreserved PBMC samples, and no cell sorting was done. Patients were selected for TCR sequencing only if sufficient RNA was available from at least two tumor regions. Before being selected, tumor and adjacent nontumor lung specimens were reviewed by a lung pathologist. Results and caveats for the whole study, not just this receptor: Confirming at a functional level the hypothesis that regional TCRs recognize regional mutations was considered to require additional single-cell paired TCR alpha and beta sequencing. The count of ubiquitous expanded TCRs correlated with the count of ubiquitous nonsynonymous mutations, and the count of regional expanded TCRs correlated with the count of regional nonsynonymous mutations. The tumor nonsynonymous mutation count correlated with the number of expanded alpha and beta TCRs within the tumor. Estimated TCR-seq coverage of tumor T cells was only around 7% for alpha chains and 12% to 15% for beta chains.

The germline V gene (reference sequence) sets CDR1 to SEHNR and CDR2 to FQNEAQ. The CDR3 numbers 14 residues from cysteine through phenylalanine. CDR3 DNA only is kept here, 42 bases in frame from base 1. The sample holds a few counts of this clonotype. Its antigen remains undetermined. Mismatch with germline at one junction end may stem from a read error. The protocol used for the library was 5' RACE. TCRdb names NextSeq 500 as the instrument used. The TCR library protocol attached a unique molecular identifier to each TCR cDNA molecule to allow correction of PCR and sequencing errors. Under the source paper's analysis protocol: TCR identification, UMI-based error correction and CDR3 extraction were all carried out with Decombinator tools. Expanded TCRs were defined as those above a frequency of 2 per 1,000, corresponding to the top 1% of the tumor frequency distribution. Expanded tumor TCRs were classed as regional if statistically deemed absent (corrected P<0.05) from at least one tumor region, otherwise ubiquitous. Rényi diversity was computed with the R vegan package after subsampling each repertoire 100 times to 5,000 TCRs. To build CDR3 similarity networks, amino acid triplet string-kernel similarity was used, and CDR3s were connected when their pairwise similarity was above 0.82. Clones were called with MiXCR by TCRdb after fastp trimmed the public reads at Q25, and only in-frame beta chains were retained. Every entry covers one CDR3 protein and lists the most common genes and DNA from its rows. None of the V and J calls come from the authors' own analysis; TCRdb made them. The sample records about 13,000 distinct CDR3 sequences, approximately 3% of which are singletons. The ten largest make up roughly a sixth of the sample.

The sequencing here drew on lung tumor tissue, taken at surgery. The sequence links TRBV7-9 to TRBJ1-2, with 8 middle bases fitting TRBD1. This clonotype originated in a male donor with early-stage non-small cell lung cancer. Read as DNA, the sequence is TGTGCCAGCAGCCAGGGACAGGCGAACTATGGCGACACCTTC. Protein translation: CASSQGQANYGDTF.